This T cell receptor (beta chain) was sequenced during a study of blood T cell repertoires in COVID-19. Whole-study context: Samples taken during acute and convalescent COVID-19 were collected in the United States, Italy and Spain.

This CDR3 is built from 14 residues. V was shortened by 5 bases and J by 16 bases, with 21 bases between the two germline ends. The V gene's germline CDR1 is MNHEY and CDR2 SVGAGI. This study enrolled people aged 18 to 89 from about 26 US geographic areas. In assigning cohorts, the study relied on participant-reported clinical history. Per the original data handling: Scientists estimated how many nucleated cells there were by amplifying reference gene primers. Generated by immunoSEQ multiplex PCR, the TCRdb table keeps only in-frame clones and is missing some. The V and J calls and clone size were taken over from that table, and D and trimming were inferred from the DNA. The sample has over 100,000 clones, 65% to 85% seen once; the top ten hold under 4%.

The TCR sequence derives from a woman in her 30s who had recovered from COVID-19. The sequenced material came from PBMCs or T cells enriched from blood (not recorded which). The J gene is TRBJ1-6, the V gene TRBV6-5; D gene uncertain. CDR3 region: CASSPARGQPALHF. CDR3 sequence (DNA): TGTGCCAGCAGTCCCGCCCGTGGGCAACCGGCGCTCCACTTT.